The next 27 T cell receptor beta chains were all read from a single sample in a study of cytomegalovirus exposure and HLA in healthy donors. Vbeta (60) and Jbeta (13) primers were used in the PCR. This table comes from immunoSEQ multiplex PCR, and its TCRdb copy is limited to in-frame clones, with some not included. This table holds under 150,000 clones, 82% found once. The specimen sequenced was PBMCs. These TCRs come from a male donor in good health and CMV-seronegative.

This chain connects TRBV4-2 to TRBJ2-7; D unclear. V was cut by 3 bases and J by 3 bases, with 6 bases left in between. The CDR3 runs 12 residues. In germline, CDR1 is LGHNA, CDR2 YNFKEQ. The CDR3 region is CASSHKNYEQYF. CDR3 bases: TGTGCCAGCAGCCATAAAAACTACGAGCAGTACTTC.

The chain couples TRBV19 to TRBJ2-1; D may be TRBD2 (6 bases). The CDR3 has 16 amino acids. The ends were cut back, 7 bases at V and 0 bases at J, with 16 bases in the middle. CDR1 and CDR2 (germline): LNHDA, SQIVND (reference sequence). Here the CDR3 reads CASTPSAGLSYNEQFF. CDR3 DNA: TGTGCCAGTACCCCGTCCGCGGGACTCTCCTACAATGAGCAGTTCTTC.

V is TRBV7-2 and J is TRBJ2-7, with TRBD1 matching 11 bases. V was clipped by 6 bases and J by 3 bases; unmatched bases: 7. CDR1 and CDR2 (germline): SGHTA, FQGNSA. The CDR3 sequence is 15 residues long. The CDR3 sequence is CASRAGGQGGYEQYF. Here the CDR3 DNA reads TGTGCCAGCAGGGCTGGGGGACAGGGGGGCTACGAGCAGTACTTC.

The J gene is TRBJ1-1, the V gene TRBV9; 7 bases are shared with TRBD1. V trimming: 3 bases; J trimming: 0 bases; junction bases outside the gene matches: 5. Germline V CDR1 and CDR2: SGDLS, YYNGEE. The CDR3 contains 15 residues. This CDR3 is CASSAGTVMNTEAFF. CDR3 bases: TGTGCCAGCAGCGCGGGGACAGTAATGAACACTGAAGCTTTCTTT. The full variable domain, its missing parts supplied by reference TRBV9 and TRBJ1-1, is DSGVTQTPKHLITATGQRVTLRCSPRSGDLSVYWYQQSLDQGLQFLIQYYNGEERAKGNILERFSAQQFPDLHSELNLSSLELGDSALYFCASSAGTVMNTEAFFGQGTRLTVV.

Written as DNA, the CDR3 is TGTGCCAGCAGCGTCTCAAGACTAGCGGGAGGTAACGATGAGCAGTTCTTC. It is translated as CASSVSRLAGGNDEQFF. V and J are TRBV9 and TRBJ2-1; 13 positions match TRBD2. The CDR3 covers 17 residues. Trimming cost V 2 bases and J 8 bases; bases outside gene matches: 10. The germline gives CDR1 SGDLS, CDR2 YYNGEE.

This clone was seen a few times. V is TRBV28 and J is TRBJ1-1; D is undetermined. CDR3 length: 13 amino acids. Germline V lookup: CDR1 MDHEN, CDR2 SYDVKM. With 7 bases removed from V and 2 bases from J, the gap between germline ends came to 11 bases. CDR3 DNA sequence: TGTGCCAGCACGCTAGTAGGAAACACTGAAGCTTTCTTT. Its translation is CASTLVGNTEAFF. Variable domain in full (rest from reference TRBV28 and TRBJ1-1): DVKVTQSSRYLVKRTGEKVFLECVQDMDHENMFWYRQDPGLGLRLIYFSYDVKMKEKGDIPEGYSVSREKKERFSLILESASTNQTSMYLCASTLVGNTEAFFGQGTRLTVV.

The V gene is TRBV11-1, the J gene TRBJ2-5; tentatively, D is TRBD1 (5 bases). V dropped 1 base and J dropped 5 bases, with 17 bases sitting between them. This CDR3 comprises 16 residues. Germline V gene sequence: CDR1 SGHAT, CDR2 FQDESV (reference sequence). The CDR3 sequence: CASSLDGREFVETQYF. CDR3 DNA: TGTGCCAGCAGCTTAGATGGCAGGGAATTTGTGGAGACCCAGTACTTC. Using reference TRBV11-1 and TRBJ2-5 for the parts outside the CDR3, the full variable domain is EAEVAQSPRYKITEKSQAVAFWCDPISGHATLYWYRQILGQGPELLVQFQDESVVDDSQLPKDRFSAERLKGVDSTLKIQPAELGDSAMYLCASSLDGREFVETQYFGPGTRLLVL.

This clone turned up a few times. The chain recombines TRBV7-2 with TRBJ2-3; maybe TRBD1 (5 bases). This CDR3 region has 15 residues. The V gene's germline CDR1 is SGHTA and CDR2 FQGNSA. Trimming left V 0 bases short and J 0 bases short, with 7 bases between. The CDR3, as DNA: TGTGCCAGCAGCTTAGCCGCAGGGAGCACAGATACGCAGTATTTT. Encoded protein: CASSLAAGSTDTQYF.

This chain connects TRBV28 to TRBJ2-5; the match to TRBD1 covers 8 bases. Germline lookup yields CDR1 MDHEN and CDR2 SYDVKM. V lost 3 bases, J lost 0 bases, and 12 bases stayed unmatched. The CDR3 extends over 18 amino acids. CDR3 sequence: CASSFLPPDRAYQETQYF. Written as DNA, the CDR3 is TGTGCCAGCAGTTTTTTGCCCCCGGACAGGGCGTACCAAGAGACCCAGTACTTC.

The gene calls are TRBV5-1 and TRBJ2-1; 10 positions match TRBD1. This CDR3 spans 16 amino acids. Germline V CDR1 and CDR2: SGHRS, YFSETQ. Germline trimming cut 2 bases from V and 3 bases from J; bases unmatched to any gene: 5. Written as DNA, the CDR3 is TGCGCCAGCAGCTTACCGGGACAGGGGAGCTACAATGAGCAGTTCTTC. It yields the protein CASSLPGQGSYNEQFF.

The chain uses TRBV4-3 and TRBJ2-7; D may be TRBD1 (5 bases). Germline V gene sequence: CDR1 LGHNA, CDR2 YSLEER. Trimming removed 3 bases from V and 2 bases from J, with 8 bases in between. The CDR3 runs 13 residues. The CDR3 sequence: CASSQVTAYEQYF. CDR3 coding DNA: TGCGCCAGCAGCCAGGTGACAGCCTACGAGCAGTACTTC.

The CDR3 reads CASSLIIDTGELFF. CDR3 nucleotide sequence: TGCGCCAGCAGCTTGATAATCGACACCGGGGAGCTGTTTTTT. The V and J genes are TRBV5-1 and TRBJ2-2; the D is unclear. The V end was cut by 1 base, the J end by 3 bases, with 7 bases between. The CDR3 consists of 14 residues. Germline CDR1 SGHRS, CDR2 YFSETQ.

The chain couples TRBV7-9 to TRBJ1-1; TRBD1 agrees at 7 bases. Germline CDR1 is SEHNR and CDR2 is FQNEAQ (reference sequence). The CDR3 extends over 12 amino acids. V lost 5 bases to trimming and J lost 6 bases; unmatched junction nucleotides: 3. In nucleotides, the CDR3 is TGTGCCAGCAGCCTAGGGGGCCCTGAAGCTTTCTTT. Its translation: CASSLGGPEAFF.

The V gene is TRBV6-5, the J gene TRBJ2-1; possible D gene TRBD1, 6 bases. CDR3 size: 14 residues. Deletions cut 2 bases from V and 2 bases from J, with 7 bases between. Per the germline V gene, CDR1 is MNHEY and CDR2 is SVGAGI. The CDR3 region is CASSYGGAYNEQFF. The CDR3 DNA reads TGTGCCAGCAGTTACGGGGGCGCCTACAATGAGCAGTTCTTC.

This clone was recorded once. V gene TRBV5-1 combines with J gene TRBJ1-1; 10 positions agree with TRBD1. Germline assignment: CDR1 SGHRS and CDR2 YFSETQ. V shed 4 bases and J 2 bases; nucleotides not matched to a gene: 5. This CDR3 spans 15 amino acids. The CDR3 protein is CASSDLTGGNTEAFF. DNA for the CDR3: TGCGCCAGCAGCGATTTGACAGGGGGCAACACTGAAGCTTTCTTT.

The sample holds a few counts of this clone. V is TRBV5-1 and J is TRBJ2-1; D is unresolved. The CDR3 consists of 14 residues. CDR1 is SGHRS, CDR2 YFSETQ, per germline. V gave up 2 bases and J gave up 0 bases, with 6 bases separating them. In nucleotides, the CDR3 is TGCGCCAGCAGCTTCGCGATCTCCTACAATGAGCAGTTCTTC. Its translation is CASSFAISYNEQFF.

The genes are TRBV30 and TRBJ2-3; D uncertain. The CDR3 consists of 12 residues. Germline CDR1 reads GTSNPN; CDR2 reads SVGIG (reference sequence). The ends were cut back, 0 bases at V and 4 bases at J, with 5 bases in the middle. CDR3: CAWSVHADTQYF. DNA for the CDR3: TGTGCCTGGAGTGTACACGCAGATACGCAGTATTTT. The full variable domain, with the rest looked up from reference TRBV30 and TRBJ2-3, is SQTIHQWPATLVQPVGSPLSLECTVEGTSNPNLYWYRQAAGRGLQLLFYSVGIGQISSEVPQNLSASRPQDRQFILSSKKLLLSDSGFYLCAWSVHADTQYFGPGTRLTVL.

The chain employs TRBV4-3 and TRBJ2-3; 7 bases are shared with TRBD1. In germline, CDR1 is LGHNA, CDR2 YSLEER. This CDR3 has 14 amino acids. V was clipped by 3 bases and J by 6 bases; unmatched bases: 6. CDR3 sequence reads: CASSHYRGSDTQYF. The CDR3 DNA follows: TGCGCCAGCAGCCATTACAGGGGTTCGGATACGCAGTATTTT.

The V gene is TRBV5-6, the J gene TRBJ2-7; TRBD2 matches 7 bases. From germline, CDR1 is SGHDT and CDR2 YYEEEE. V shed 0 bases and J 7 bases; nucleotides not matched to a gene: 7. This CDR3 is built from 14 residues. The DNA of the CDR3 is TGTGCCAGCAGCTTGGCCAGGGCGGGGGAGGAGCAGTACTTC. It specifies CASSLARAGEEQYF.

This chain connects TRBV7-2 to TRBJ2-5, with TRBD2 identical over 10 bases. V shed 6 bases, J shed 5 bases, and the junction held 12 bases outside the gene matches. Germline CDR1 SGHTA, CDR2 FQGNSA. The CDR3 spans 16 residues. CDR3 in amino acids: CASRAAGLALVETQYF. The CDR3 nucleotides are TGTGCCAGCAGAGCTGCGGGACTAGCGCTGGTGGAGACCCAGTACTTC.

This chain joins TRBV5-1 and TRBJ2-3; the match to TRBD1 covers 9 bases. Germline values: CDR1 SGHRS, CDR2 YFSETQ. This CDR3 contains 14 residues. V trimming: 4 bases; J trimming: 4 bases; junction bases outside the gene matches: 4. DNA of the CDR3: TGCGCCAGCAGCACGGGGACAGGGTCAGATACGCAGTATTTT. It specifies CASSTGTGSDTQYF.

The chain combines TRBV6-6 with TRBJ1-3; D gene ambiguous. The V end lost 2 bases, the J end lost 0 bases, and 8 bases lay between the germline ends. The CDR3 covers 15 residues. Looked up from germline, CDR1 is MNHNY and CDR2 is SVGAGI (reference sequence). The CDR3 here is CASSYPGLSGNTIYF. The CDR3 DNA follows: TGTGCCAGCAGTTACCCAGGACTCTCTGGAAACACCATATATTTT.

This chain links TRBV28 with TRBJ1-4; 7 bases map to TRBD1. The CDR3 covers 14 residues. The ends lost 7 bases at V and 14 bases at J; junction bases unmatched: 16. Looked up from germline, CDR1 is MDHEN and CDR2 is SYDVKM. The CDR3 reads CASKPQGGLPKLFF. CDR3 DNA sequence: TGTGCCAGCAAACCCCAGGGGGGCCTCCCGAAGCTGTTTTTT.

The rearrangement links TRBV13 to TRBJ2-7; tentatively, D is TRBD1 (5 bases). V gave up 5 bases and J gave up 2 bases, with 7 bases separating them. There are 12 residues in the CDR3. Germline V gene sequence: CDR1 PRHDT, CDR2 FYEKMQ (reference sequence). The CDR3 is CASSAQAYEQYF. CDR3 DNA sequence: TGTGCCAGCAGCGCACAGGCCTACGAGCAGTACTTC. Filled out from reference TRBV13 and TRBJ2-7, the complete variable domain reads AAGVIQSPRHLIKEKRETATLKCYPIPRHDTVYWYQQGPGQDPQFLISFYEKMQSDKGSIPDRFSAQQFSDYHSELNMSSLELGDSALYFCASSAQAYEQYFGPGTRLTVT.

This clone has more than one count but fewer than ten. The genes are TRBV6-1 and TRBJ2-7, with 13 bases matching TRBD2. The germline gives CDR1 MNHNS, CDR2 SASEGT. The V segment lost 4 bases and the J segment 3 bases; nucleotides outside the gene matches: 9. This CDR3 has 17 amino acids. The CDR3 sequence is CASSGRTSGSLGYEQYF. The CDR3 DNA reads TGTGCCAGCAGTGGACGGACTAGCGGGAGTTTGGGCTACGAGCAGTACTTC.

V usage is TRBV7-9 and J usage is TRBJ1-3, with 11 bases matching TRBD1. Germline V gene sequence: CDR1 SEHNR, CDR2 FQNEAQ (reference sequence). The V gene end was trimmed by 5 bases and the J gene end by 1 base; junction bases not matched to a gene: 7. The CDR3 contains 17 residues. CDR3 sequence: CASSPDRGLRSGNTIYF. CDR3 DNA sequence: TGTGCCAGCAGCCCGGACAGGGGGCTAAGGTCTGGAAACACCATATATTTT.

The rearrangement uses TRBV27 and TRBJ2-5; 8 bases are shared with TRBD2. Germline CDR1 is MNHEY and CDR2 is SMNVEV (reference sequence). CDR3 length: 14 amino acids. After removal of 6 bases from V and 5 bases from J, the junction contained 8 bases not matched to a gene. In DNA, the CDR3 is TGTGCCAGCAGCGACACGGGGGGGGGCGAGACCCAGTACTTC. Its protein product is CASSDTGGGETQYF.